A selection of T cell receptor beta chains follows, all from one sample in a study of beta chain features in type 1 diabetes. Data came from immunoSEQ multiplex PCR; TCRdb stores just in-frame clones and leaves some out. The table lists around 250,000 clones, about 30% of them singletons, with 4% in the top ten. The specimen was central memory CD4+ T cells from blood. The receptors originated from a man in his thirties or forties in good health. Each CDR3 is given without its conserved first and last residue.

cdr3_aa | j_call | v_call
AWNRQGAGETQY | TRBJ2-5 | TRBV30
SAPDRGKETQY | TRBJ2-5 | TRBV29-1
AWSVGRVNQPQH | TRBJ1-5 | TRBV30
SAATGSGANVLT | TRBJ2-6 | TRBV29-1
ASSVAWLL | TRBJ2-1 | TRBV2
ASSSNGVTADTQY | TRBJ2-3 | TRBV18
AISERGLAGAPNNEQF | TRBJ2-1 | TRBV10-3
ASSNSCGRVRGRIHEQY | TRBJ2-7 | TRBV21-1
ATSRETGHGNTIY | TRBJ1-3 | TRBV15
AWSVLGRGNQPQH | TRBJ1-5 | TRBV30
SARSIRVPV | TRBJ2-1 | TRBV20-1
ASKGQNYEQY | TRBJ2-7 | TRBV6-5
ASSYGGVLGEQF | TRBJ2-1 | TRBV6-5
ASSAQGNGYNEQF | TRBJ2-1 | TRBV4-2
ASSPGGGLNEQF | TRBJ2-1 | TRBV6-5
SVVVGTGEGAF | TRBJ1-1 | TRBV29-1
SVERTGGPNEQF | TRBJ2-1 | TRBV29-1
ASGDETGYSNEQF | TRBJ2-1 | TRBV2
SAQEGVAEQF | TRBJ2-1 | TRBV29-1
ASSPHLGANVLT | TRBJ2-6 | TRBV14
ASSRGSNQPQH | TRBJ1-5 | TRBV5-1
AGTGTGDSLT | TRBJ2-6 | TRBV7-9
ASSLGLGSYGYT | TRBJ1-2 | TRBV7-2
ASSQDDLGALH | TRBJ1-6 | TRBV4-2
ASSLDFTDTQY | TRBJ2-3 | TRBV7-2
ASSLSRGGNTEAF | TRBJ1-1 | TRBV6-6
ASSPLGIGGEDTQY | TRBJ2-3 | TRBV28
ASSFEGAQETQY | TRBJ2-5 | TRBV5-4
ASSQEASGGFDTQY | TRBJ2-3 | TRBV4-2
ASSRHNQANTEAF | TRBJ1-1 | TRBV7-9
ASSARAPGLENYNEQF | TRBJ2-1 | TRBV7-2
ASSSRTGRVGSNQPQH | TRBJ1-5 | TRBV5-6
ASSNRDTYYGYT | TRBJ1-2 | TRBV5-6
ASSFLYRGKSGANVLT | TRBJ2-6 | TRBV28
ASSMTSGSSYEQY | TRBJ2-7 | TRBV2
ASSPDRGRTSEQY | TRBJ2-7 | TRBV11-2
ASSPRAGETQY | TRBJ2-5 | TRBV18
ASSDWDRVNTEAF | TRBJ1-1 | TRBV6-5
ASSRRAEETQY | TRBJ2-5 | TRBV11-2